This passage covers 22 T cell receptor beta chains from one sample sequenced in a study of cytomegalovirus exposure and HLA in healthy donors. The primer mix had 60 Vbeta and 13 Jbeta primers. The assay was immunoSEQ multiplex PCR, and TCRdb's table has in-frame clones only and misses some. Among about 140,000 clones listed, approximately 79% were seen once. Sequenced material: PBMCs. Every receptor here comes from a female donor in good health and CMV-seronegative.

The CDR3: CSVYRGKSNEQFF. Written as DNA, the CDR3 is TGCAGCGTTTACAGGGGGAAAAGCAATGAGCAGTTCTTC. The rearrangement joins TRBV29-1 to TRBJ2-1; the match to TRBD1 covers 8 bases. CDR1 is SQVTM and CDR2 is ANQGSEA in the germline V gene. V lost 5 bases and J lost 6; bases outside the gene matches: 6. The CDR3 has 13 amino acids.

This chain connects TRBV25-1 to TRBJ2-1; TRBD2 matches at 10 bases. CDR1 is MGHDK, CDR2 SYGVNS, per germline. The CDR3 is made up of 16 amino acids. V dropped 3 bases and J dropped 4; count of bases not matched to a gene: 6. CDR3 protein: CASSDLQLAGYNEQFF. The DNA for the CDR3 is TGTGCCAGCAGTGACCTGCAACTAGCGGGGTACAATGAGCAGTTCTTC.

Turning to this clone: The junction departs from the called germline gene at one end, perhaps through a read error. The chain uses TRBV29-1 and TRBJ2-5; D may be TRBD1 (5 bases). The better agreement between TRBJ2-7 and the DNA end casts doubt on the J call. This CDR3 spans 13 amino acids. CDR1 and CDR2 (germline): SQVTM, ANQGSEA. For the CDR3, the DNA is TGCAGCGTTGTGCAGGGATCCTCCAACGAGCAGTACTTC. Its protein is CSVVQGSSNEQYF.

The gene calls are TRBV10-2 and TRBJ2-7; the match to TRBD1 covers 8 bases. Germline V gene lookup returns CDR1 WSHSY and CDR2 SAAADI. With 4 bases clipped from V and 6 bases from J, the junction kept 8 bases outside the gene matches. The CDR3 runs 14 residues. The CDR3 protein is CASSVRTGNGEQYF. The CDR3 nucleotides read TGCGCCAGCAGTGTTCGGACAGGGAACGGCGAGCAGTACTTC.

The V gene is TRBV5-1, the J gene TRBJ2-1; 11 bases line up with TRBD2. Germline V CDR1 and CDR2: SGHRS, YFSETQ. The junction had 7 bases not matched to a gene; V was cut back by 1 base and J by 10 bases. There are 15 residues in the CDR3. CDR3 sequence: CASSLIAGGKGEQFF. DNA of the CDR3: TGCGCCAGCAGCTTGATAGCGGGAGGGAAGGGCGAGCAGTTCTTC.

The CDR3 bases are TGTGCCAGCAGCTTAAACCCTAACAGCCAGCCCCAGCATTTT. It specifies CASSLNPNSQPQHF. V and J are TRBV7-6 and TRBJ1-5; D not certain. The germline V gene encodes CDR1 SGHVS and CDR2 FNYEAQ. The CDR3 totals 14 residues. Trimming removed 2 bases at V and 7 bases at J, with 12 bases between.

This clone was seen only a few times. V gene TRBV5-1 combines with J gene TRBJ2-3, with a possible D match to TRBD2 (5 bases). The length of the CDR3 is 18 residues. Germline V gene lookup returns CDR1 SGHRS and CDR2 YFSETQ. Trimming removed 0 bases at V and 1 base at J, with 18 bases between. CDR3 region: CASSLEPVHGVGTDTQYF. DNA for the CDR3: TGCGCCAGCAGCTTGGAGCCGGTCCACGGGGTTGGCACAGATACGCAGTATTTT.

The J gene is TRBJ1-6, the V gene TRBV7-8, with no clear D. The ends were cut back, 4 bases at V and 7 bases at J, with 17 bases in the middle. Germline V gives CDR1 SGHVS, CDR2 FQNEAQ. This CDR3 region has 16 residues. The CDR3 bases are TGTGCCAGCAGCTCCCAACCTAGGCCTGGGAATTCACCCCTCCACTTT. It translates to CASSSQPRPGNSPLHF. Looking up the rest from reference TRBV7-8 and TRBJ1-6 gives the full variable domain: GAGVSQSPRYKVAKRGQDVALRCDPISGHVSLFWYQQALGQGPEFLTYFQNEAQLDKSGLPSDRFFAERPEGSVSTLKIQRTQQEDSAVYLCASSSQPRPGNSPLHFGNGTRLTVT.

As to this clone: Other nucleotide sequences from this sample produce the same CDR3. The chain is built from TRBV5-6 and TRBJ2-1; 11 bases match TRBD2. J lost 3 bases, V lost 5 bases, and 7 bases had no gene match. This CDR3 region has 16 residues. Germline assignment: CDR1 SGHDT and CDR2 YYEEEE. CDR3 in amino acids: CASSLLAGEGYNEQFF. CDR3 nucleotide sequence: TGTGCCAGCAGTCTACTAGCGGGAGAGGGCTACAATGAGCAGTTCTTC.

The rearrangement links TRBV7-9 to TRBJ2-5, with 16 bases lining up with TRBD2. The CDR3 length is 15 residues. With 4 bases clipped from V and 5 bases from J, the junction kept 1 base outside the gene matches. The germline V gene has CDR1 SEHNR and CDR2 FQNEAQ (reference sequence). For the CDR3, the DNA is TGTGCCAGCAGCTGGGGACTAGCGGGAGGGGAGACCCAGTACTTC. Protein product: CASSWGLAGGETQYF.

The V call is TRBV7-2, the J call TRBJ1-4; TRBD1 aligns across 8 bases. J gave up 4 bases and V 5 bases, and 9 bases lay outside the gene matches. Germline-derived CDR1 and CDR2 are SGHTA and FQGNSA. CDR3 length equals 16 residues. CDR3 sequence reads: CASSPTGQGLNEKLFF. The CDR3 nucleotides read TGTGCCAGCAGCCCCACCGGACAGGGCCTTAATGAAAAACTGTTTTTT.

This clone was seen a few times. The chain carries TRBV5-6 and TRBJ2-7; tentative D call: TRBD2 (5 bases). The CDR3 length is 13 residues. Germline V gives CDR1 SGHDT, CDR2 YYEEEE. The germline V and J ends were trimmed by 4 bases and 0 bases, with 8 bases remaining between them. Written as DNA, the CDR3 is TGTGCCAGCAGCATAGCGTTCTCCTACGAGCAGTACTTC. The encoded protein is CASSIAFSYEQYF.

This CDR3 reads CAWSERENQPQHF. The CDR3 DNA sequence: TGTGCCTGGAGTGAACGAGAAAATCAGCCCCAGCATTTT. The chain couples TRBV30 to TRBJ1-5, with D unresolved. Germline V CDR1 and CDR2: GTSNPN, SVGIG (reference sequence). This CDR3 spans 13 amino acids. The V end was cut by 1 base, the J end by 4 bases, with 8 bases between.

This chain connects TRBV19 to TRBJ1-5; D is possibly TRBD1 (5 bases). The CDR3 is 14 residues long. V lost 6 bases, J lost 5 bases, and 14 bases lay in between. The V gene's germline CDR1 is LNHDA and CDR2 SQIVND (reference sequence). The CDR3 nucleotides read TGTGCCAGTAGCCTCGGGGGAGGGGATCAGCCCCAGCATTTT. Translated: CASSLGGGDQPQHF.

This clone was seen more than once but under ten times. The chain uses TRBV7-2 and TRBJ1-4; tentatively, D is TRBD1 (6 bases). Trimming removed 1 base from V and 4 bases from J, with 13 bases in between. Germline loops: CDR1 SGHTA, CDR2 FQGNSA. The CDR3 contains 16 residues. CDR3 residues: CASSLVHREHNEKLFF. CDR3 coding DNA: TGTGCCAGCAGCTTAGTCCACAGGGAACATAATGAAAAACTGTTTTTT.

In DNA form, the CDR3 reads TGTGCCAGCAGCTTTTTTGGGGGGGAGACCCAGTACTTC. Translated: CASSFFGGETQYF. The genes are TRBV7-2 and TRBJ2-5, with D possibly being TRBD2 (6 bases). The CDR3 is made up of 13 amino acids. From germline, CDR1 is SGHTA and CDR2 FQGNSA. Deletions cut 3 bases from V and 5 bases from J, with 10 bases between.

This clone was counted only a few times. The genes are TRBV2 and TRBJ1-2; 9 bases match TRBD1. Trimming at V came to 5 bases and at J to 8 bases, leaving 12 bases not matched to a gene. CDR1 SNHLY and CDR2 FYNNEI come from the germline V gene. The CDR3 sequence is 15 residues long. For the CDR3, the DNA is TGTGCCAGCAGTCCCGGGACAGGGCAAGGGGGAGGCTACACCTTC. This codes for CASSPGTGQGGGYTF.

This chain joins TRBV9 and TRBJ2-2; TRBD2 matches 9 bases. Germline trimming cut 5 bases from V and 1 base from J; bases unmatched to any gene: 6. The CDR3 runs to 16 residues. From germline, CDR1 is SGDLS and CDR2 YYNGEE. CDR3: CASSAYSGRNTGELFF. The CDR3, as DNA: TGTGCCAGCAGTGCATATAGCGGGAGGAACACCGGGGAGCTGTTTTTT.

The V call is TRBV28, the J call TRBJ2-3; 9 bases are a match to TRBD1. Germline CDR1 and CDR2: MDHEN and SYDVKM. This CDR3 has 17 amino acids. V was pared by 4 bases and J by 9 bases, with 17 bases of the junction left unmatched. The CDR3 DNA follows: TGTGCCAGCAGTTCCCTCGTAAGCGGACAGGGGTTTCGGACGCAGTATTTT. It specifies CASSSLVSGQGFRTQYF. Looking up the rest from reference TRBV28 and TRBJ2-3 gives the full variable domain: DVKVTQSSRYLVKRTGEKVFLECVQDMDHENMFWYRQDPGLGLRLIYFSYDVKMKEKGDIPEGYSVSREKKERFSLILESASTNQTSMYLCASSSLVSGQGFRTQYFGPGTRLTVL.

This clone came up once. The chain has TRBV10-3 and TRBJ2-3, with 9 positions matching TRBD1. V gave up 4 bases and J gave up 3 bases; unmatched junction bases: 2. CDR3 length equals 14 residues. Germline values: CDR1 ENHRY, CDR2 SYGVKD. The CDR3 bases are TGTGCCATCAGTGCGGACAGGGGAACAGATACGCAGTATTTT. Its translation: CAISADRGTDTQYF.

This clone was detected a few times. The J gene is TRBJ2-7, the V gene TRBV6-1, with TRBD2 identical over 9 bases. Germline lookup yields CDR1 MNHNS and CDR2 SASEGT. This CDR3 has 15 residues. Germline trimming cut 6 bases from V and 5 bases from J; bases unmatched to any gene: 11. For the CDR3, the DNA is TGTGCCAGCAGGGTAAACGCGGGAGGGCCGGACGAGCAGTACTTC. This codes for CASRVNAGGPDEQYF.

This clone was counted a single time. As DNA, the CDR3 is TGTGCCAGCAGCCATCTCGGGGGGACTAATGAAAAACTGTTTTTT. It encodes CASSHLGGTNEKLFF. The V and J genes are TRBV14 and TRBJ1-4; possible D gene TRBD1, 5 bases. From germline, CDR1 is SGHDN and CDR2 FVKESK. Trimming removed 3 bases at V and 2 bases at J, with 10 bases between. The CDR3 totals 15 residues. Based on the CDR3 plus reference TRBV14 and TRBJ1-4, the full variable domain is EAGVTQFPSHSVIEKGQTVTLRCDPISGHDNLYWYRRVMGKEIKFLLHFVKESKQDESGMPNNRFLAERTGGTYSTLKVQPAELEDSGVYFCASSHLGGTNEKLFFGSGTQLSVL.